This is a list of T cell receptor beta chains from one sample in a study of T-cell memory formation after mild COVID-19. Via MiXCR, TCRdb re-called the 5' RACE reads, giving one row per CDR3 protein. Of approximately 250,000 distinct CDR3 sequences listed, 15% to 20% are singletons. The sequencing sample was made of PBMCs or a T cell subset sorted from them (not recorded which). The receptors originated from a man younger than 30 who had mild COVID-19 (a few samples of this study predate the infection). Cell type and time point are not known. The CDR3 runs from the conserved cysteine through the conserved F or W. Each record gives: clone size, J gene, D gene, V gene, CDR3 protein, CDR3 DNA. D genes are given only for firm matches. Clone size is shown for a subset of rows, as once, few, many or a class of expanded clone.

clone_size: few
j_call: TRBJ1-2
d_call: -
v_call: TRBV6-5
cdr3_aa: CASSYSADPGGYTF
cdr3_nt: TGTGCCAGCAGTTACTCTGCAGACCCAGGTGGCTACACCTTC

clone_size: -
j_call: TRBJ1-1
d_call: -
v_call: TRBV27
cdr3_aa: CASSSIRNTEAFF
cdr3_nt: TGTGCCAGCAGTTCCATCCGGAACACTGAAGCTTTCTTT

clone_size: once
j_call: TRBJ2-5
d_call: TRBD2
v_call: TRBV5-4
cdr3_aa: CASSLWGLAGRETQYF
cdr3_nt: TGTGCCAGCAGCTTGTGGGGACTAGCGGGGAGGGAGACCCAGTACTTC

clone_size: few
j_call: TRBJ1-1
d_call: TRBD1
v_call: TRBV18
cdr3_aa: CASSLMDRVPTEAFF
cdr3_nt: TGTGCCAGCTCACTAATGGACAGGGTCCCTACTGAAGCTTTCTTT

clone_size: few
j_call: TRBJ2-3
d_call: TRBD2
v_call: TRBV4-2
cdr3_aa: CASSQGGAGVGTDTQYF
cdr3_nt: TGTGCCAGCAGCCAAGGAGGCGCGGGGGTCGGCACAGATACGCAGTATTTT

clone_size: -
j_call: TRBJ2-7
d_call: -
v_call: TRBV5-5
cdr3_aa: CASSLVGPSRKYF
cdr3_nt: TGTGCCAGCAGCTTGGTGGGGCCGTCCCGAAAGTACTTC

clone_size: -
j_call: TRBJ2-1
d_call: -
v_call: TRBV20-1
cdr3_aa: CSAPDRSGNNEQFF
cdr3_nt: TGCAGTGCCCCAGATCGCAGCGGTAACAATGAGCAGTTCTTC

clone_size: few
j_call: TRBJ2-3
d_call: TRBD2
v_call: TRBV7-7
cdr3_aa: CASSPTSADTQYF
cdr3_nt: TGTGCTAGCAGCCCGACTAGCGCAGATACGCAGTATTTT

clone_size: -
j_call: TRBJ2-3
d_call: TRBD2
v_call: TRBV27
cdr3_aa: CASSLWLAGGTQYF
cdr3_nt: TGTGCCAGCAGTTTATGGTTAGCGGGGGGCACGCAGTATTTT

clone_size: few
j_call: TRBJ2-3
d_call: TRBD2
v_call: TRBV24-1
cdr3_aa: CATSGESGGAEDTQYF
cdr3_nt: TGTGCCACCAGTGGGGAGTCCGGGGGGGCGGAAGATACGCAGTATTTT

clone_size: -
j_call: TRBJ1-2
d_call: -
v_call: TRBV7-2
cdr3_aa: CASSSLFGSGYTF
cdr3_nt: TGTGCCAGCAGCTCCCTTTTCGGGTCTGGCTACACCTTC

clone_size: -
j_call: TRBJ2-5
d_call: -
v_call: TRBV4-1
cdr3_aa: CASSQAPGLDQETQYF
cdr3_nt: TGCGCCAGCAGCCAGGCACCGGGACTCGACCAAGAGACCCAGTACTTC

clone_size: few
j_call: TRBJ2-1
d_call: -
v_call: TRBV6-2/TRBV6-3
cdr3_aa: CASTDRSPHSQFF
cdr3_nt: TGTGCCAGCACTGACAGGTCCCCTCACTCGCAGTTCTTC

clone_size: -
j_call: TRBJ1-6
d_call: TRBD1
v_call: TRBV4-3
cdr3_aa: CASSQDGTGAFGSPLHF
cdr3_nt: TGCGCCAGCAGCCAAGATGGTACAGGGGCCTTCGGTTCACCCCTCCACTTT

clone_size: few
j_call: TRBJ2-2
d_call: TRBD1
v_call: TRBV5-6
cdr3_aa: CASSFATGGIGELFF
cdr3_nt: TGTGCCAGCAGCTTCGCGACAGGGGGGATCGGGGAGCTGTTTTTT

clone_size: -
j_call: TRBJ1-6
d_call: -
v_call: TRBV4-1
cdr3_aa: CASSQTGGGSPLHF
cdr3_nt: TGCGCCAGCAGCCAAACAGGTGGCGGTTCACCCCTCCACTTT

clone_size: once
j_call: TRBJ2-7
d_call: -
v_call: TRBV5-1
cdr3_aa: CASSSFGSYEQYF
cdr3_nt: TGCGCCAGCAGTAGTTTTGGCTCCTACGAGCAGTACTTC

clone_size: -
j_call: TRBJ2-7
d_call: -
v_call: TRBV2
cdr3_aa: CASSDILAGWYEQYF
cdr3_nt: TGTGCCAGCAGTGATATACTAGCCGGTTGGTACGAGCAGTACTTC

clone_size: -
j_call: TRBJ2-5
d_call: TRBD2
v_call: TRBV5-1
cdr3_aa: CASSLLKRGEETQYF
cdr3_nt: TGCGCCAGCAGCTTGTTGAAGCGGGGGGAAGAGACCCAGTACTTC

clone_size: -
j_call: TRBJ2-3
d_call: -
v_call: TRBV20-1
cdr3_aa: CSARDTLLGTQYF
cdr3_nt: TGCAGTGCTAGAGATACCCTACTCGGTACGCAGTATTTT

clone_size: -
j_call: TRBJ2-2
d_call: -
v_call: TRBV11-1
cdr3_aa: CASTLGVWGTNTGELFF
cdr3_nt: TGTGCCAGCACCCTGGGAGTTTGGGGGACGAACACCGGGGAGCTGTTTTTT

clone_size: -
j_call: TRBJ2-7
d_call: -
v_call: TRBV9
cdr3_aa: CASSVGSNSYEQYF
cdr3_nt: TGTGCCAGCAGCGTAGGAAGTAACTCCTACGAGCAGTACTTC

clone_size: many
j_call: TRBJ1-5
d_call: -
v_call: TRBV20-1
cdr3_aa: CSARAGAVKQPQHF
cdr3_nt: TGCAGTGCTAGAGCAGGGGCAGTAAAACAGCCCCAGCATTTT

clone_size: -
j_call: TRBJ1-5
d_call: -
v_call: TRBV7-2
cdr3_aa: CASSLGVTGSQPQHF
cdr3_nt: TGTGCCAGCAGCTTAGGGGTCACAGGGAGTCAGCCCCAGCATTTT

clone_size: once
j_call: TRBJ1-2
d_call: TRBD1
v_call: TRBV28
cdr3_aa: CASSSIGTGRYTF
cdr3_nt: TGTGCCAGCAGTTCCATCGGGACAGGGCGCTACACCTTC

clone_size: few
j_call: TRBJ2-5
d_call: -
v_call: TRBV6-2/TRBV6-3
cdr3_aa: CASSDRPGVQYF
cdr3_nt: TGTGCCAGCAGTGACCGGCCCGGAGTCCAGTACTTC

clone_size: many
j_call: TRBJ1-4
d_call: -
v_call: TRBV28
cdr3_aa: CASSFPRDEKLFF
cdr3_nt: TGTGCCAGCAGTTTTCCGAGGGATGAAAAACTGTTTTTT

clone_size: few
j_call: TRBJ2-3
d_call: TRBD1
v_call: TRBV20-1
cdr3_aa: CSAHRGTDTQYF
cdr3_nt: TGCAGTGCTCACAGGGGTACAGATACGCAGTATTTT

clone_size: many
j_call: TRBJ2-3
d_call: -
v_call: TRBV4-1
cdr3_aa: CASSQVTLSTDTQYF
cdr3_nt: TGCGCCAGCAGCCAAGTAACCCTCAGCACAGATACGCAGTATTTT

clone_size: -
j_call: TRBJ1-2
d_call: TRBD1
v_call: TRBV4-2
cdr3_aa: CASSPRGEEYGYTF
cdr3_nt: TGTGCCAGCAGCCCCAGGGGGGAGGAGTATGGCTACACCTTC

clone_size: few
j_call: TRBJ2-1
d_call: TRBD2
v_call: TRBV30
cdr3_aa: CAWSVLGGNEQFF
cdr3_nt: TGTGCCTGGAGTGTACTGGGGGGGAATGAGCAGTTCTTC

clone_size: -
j_call: TRBJ2-3
d_call: -
v_call: TRBV12-3/TRBV12-4
cdr3_aa: CASRARTTDTQYF
cdr3_nt: TGTGCCAGCAGGGCTAGGACCACAGATACGCAGTATTTT

clone_size: -
j_call: TRBJ1-4
d_call: -
v_call: TRBV7-7
cdr3_aa: CASSPSGATNEKLFF
cdr3_nt: TGTGCCAGCAGCCCTAGCGGGGCAACTAATGAAAAACTGTTTTTT

clone_size: -
j_call: TRBJ1-5
d_call: TRBD1
v_call: TRBV12-3/TRBV12-4
cdr3_aa: CASSLKDRDSNQPQHF
cdr3_nt: TGTGCCAGCAGTTTAAAGGACAGGGATTCGAATCAGCCCCAGCATTTT

clone_size: -
j_call: TRBJ2-2
d_call: -
v_call: TRBV3-1
cdr3_aa: CASSQDSNTGELFF
cdr3_nt: TGTGCCAGCAGCCAGGACAGTAACACCGGGGAGCTGTTTTTT

clone_size: many
j_call: TRBJ1-1
d_call: -
v_call: TRBV5-6
cdr3_aa: CASSRPGTEAFF
cdr3_nt: TGTGCCAGCAGTAGACCGGGCACTGAAGCTTTCTTT

clone_size: -
j_call: TRBJ1-1
d_call: -
v_call: TRBV10-3
cdr3_aa: CAITQMGSTEAFF
cdr3_nt: TGTGCCATCACCCAAATGGGGAGCACTGAAGCTTTCTTT

clone_size: few
j_call: TRBJ2-1
d_call: -
v_call: TRBV5-6
cdr3_aa: CASSWGDNEQFF
cdr3_nt: TGTGCCAGCAGCTGGGGGGACAATGAGCAGTTCTTC

clone_size: -
j_call: TRBJ1-1
d_call: -
v_call: TRBV6-6
cdr3_aa: CASTIQGTEAFF
cdr3_nt: TGTGCCAGCACAATACAGGGAACCGAAGCTTTCTTT

clone_size: few
j_call: TRBJ2-5
d_call: TRBD2
v_call: TRBV20-1
cdr3_aa: CSAREAGGREETQYF
cdr3_nt: TGCAGTGCTAGAGAAGCGGGGGGGCGGGAAGAGACCCAGTACTTC

clone_size: few
j_call: TRBJ2-1
d_call: TRBD2
v_call: TRBV7-2
cdr3_aa: CASTKGAGGLRYNEQFF
cdr3_nt: TGTGCCAGCACCAAGGGAGCGGGGGGACTTAGGTACAATGAGCAGTTCTTC

clone_size: -
j_call: TRBJ2-7
d_call: TRBD1
v_call: TRBV29-1
cdr3_aa: CSVARGIGSYEQYF
cdr3_nt: TGCAGCGTTGCCAGGGGGATTGGCTCCTACGAGCAGTACTTC

clone_size: -
j_call: TRBJ2-1
d_call: -
v_call: TRBV20-1
cdr3_aa: CSARDPGIQQFF
cdr3_nt: TGCAGTGCTAGAGATCCAGGGATACAGCAGTTCTTC

clone_size: many
j_call: TRBJ2-3
d_call: -
v_call: TRBV6-2/TRBV6-3
cdr3_aa: CASSYSSDPTNTQYF
cdr3_nt: TGTGCCAGCAGTTACTCTAGCGACCCAACCAATACGCAGTATTTT

clone_size: -
j_call: TRBJ2-3
d_call: -
v_call: TRBV7-9
cdr3_aa: CAAAARWVGATDTQYF
cdr3_nt: TGTGCCGCAGCAGCGCGGTGGGTAGGGGCAACAGATACGCAGTATTTT

clone_size: -
j_call: TRBJ2-2
d_call: -
v_call: TRBV7-2
cdr3_aa: CASSSDWGTGELFF
cdr3_nt: TGTGCCAGCAGCTCAGACTGGGGCACCGGGGAGCTGTTTTTT

clone_size: few
j_call: TRBJ2-3
d_call: -
v_call: TRBV7-7
cdr3_aa: CASSLFEGTDTQYF
cdr3_nt: TGTGCTAGCAGCTTATTTGAGGGCACAGATACGCAGTATTTT

clone_size: -
j_call: TRBJ1-2
d_call: -
v_call: TRBV19
cdr3_aa: CASSILPGYGYTF
cdr3_nt: TGTGCCAGTAGTATCCTGCCCGGCTATGGCTACACCTTC

clone_size: many
j_call: TRBJ2-2
d_call: -
v_call: TRBV7-6
cdr3_aa: CASSSFGHANTGELFF
cdr3_nt: TGTGCCAGCAGCTCCTTCGGGCACGCGAACACCGGGGAGCTGTTTTTT

clone_size: -
j_call: TRBJ2-3
d_call: -
v_call: TRBV27
cdr3_aa: CASRPGVFSTDTQYF
cdr3_nt: TGTGCCAGCAGGCCGGGAGTTTTTAGCACAGATACGCAGTATTTT

clone_size: -
j_call: TRBJ1-2
d_call: -
v_call: TRBV10-3
cdr3_aa: CAISESTQDTANYGYTF
cdr3_nt: TGTGCCATCAGTGAGTCGACCCAGGACACCGCTAACTATGGCTACACCTTC

clone_size: -
j_call: TRBJ1-1
d_call: -
v_call: TRBV29-1
cdr3_aa: CSVEDYGGSNTEAFF
cdr3_nt: TGCAGCGTTGAAGATTACGGGGGTAGCAACACTGAAGCTTTCTTT

clone_size: few
j_call: TRBJ2-2
d_call: -
v_call: TRBV5-1
cdr3_aa: CASSLTGILSGELFF
cdr3_nt: TGCGCCAGCAGCTTAACAGGGATCTTATCCGGGGAGCTGTTTTTT

clone_size: -
j_call: TRBJ2-3
d_call: TRBD2
v_call: TRBV7-8
cdr3_aa: CASSPLGGGGTDTQYF
cdr3_nt: TGTGCCAGCAGCCCCCTGGGGGGGGGTGGAACAGATACGCAGTATTTT

clone_size: -
j_call: TRBJ2-3
d_call: TRBD2
v_call: TRBV14
cdr3_aa: CASSPGTSWEDTQYF
cdr3_nt: TGTGCCAGCAGCCCCGGGACTAGCTGGGAAGATACGCAGTATTTT

clone_size: few
j_call: TRBJ1-2
d_call: TRBD1
v_call: TRBV25-1
cdr3_aa: CASSGGTAKGGYTF
cdr3_nt: TGTGCCAGCAGCGGCGGGACAGCGAAGGGTGGCTACACCTTC

clone_size: many
j_call: TRBJ1-1
d_call: -
v_call: TRBV29-1
cdr3_aa: CSAGSNTEAFF
cdr3_nt: TGCAGCGCCGGCTCGAACACTGAAGCTTTCTTT

clone_size: -
j_call: TRBJ1-2
d_call: -
v_call: TRBV2
cdr3_aa: CASSDAGSYGYTF
cdr3_nt: TGTGCCAGCAGTGACGCAGGCTCCTATGGCTACACCTTC

clone_size: -
j_call: TRBJ2-2
d_call: -
v_call: TRBV5-1
cdr3_aa: CASSLAPGRYTGELFF
cdr3_nt: TGCGCCAGCAGCTTGGCCCCGGGACGTTACACCGGGGAGCTGTTTTTT